A selection of T cell receptor beta chains follows, all from one sample in a study of tumor-infiltrating lymphocytes in primary liver carcinoma. Via MiXCR, TCRdb re-called the multiplex PCR reads, giving one row per CDR3 protein. The repertoire holds fewer than 150,000 distinct CDR3 sequences, around 62% seen once, with 7% to 10% in the top ten. Sequenced material: liver tumor tissue from sampling region 1. The receptors originated from a woman aged 60 to 75 with primary liver carcinoma and hepatitis B virus infection. The CDR3 runs from the conserved cysteine through the conserved F or W. Fields, in order: V gene, J gene, clone size, D gene, CDR3 DNA, CDR3 protein. The D gene is left open where the match is weak. Size tells how often a clone was seen (once, few, many) or the class of an expanded clone, and some rows leave it out.

v_gene: TRBV6-1
j_gene: TRBJ1-5
abundance: .
d_gene: .
CDR3nt: TGTGCCAGCAGGGATAGGCTGGTGCCCCAGCATTTT
CDR3aa: CASRDRLVPQHF

v_gene: TRBV12-3/TRBV12-4
j_gene: TRBJ2-1
abundance: many
d_gene: .
CDR3nt: TGTGCCAGCAGTCCCCTTGTTTCTAGCTTCAACAATGAGCAGTTCTTC
CDR3aa: CASSPLVSSFNNEQFF

v_gene: TRBV12-3/TRBV12-4
j_gene: TRBJ1-5
abundance: .
d_gene: .
CDR3nt: TGTGCCAGCAGTTTGGGGGGCTCCGGGACTGGATTAGATACACAGCATTTT
CDR3aa: CASSLGGSGTGLDTQHF

v_gene: TRBV5-5
j_gene: TRBJ1-1
abundance: .
d_gene: .
CDR3nt: TGTGCCAGCGGACGCGAGGACCACACGGACACTGAAGCTTTCTTT
CDR3aa: CASGREDHTDTEAFF

v_gene: TRBV10-2
j_gene: TRBJ2-7
abundance: .
d_gene: .
CDR3nt: TGCGCCAGCAGTGACTGGGCAGGATCATACGAGCAGCACTTC
CDR3aa: CASSDWAGSYEQHF

v_gene: TRBV11-3
j_gene: TRBJ2-1
abundance: .
d_gene: .
CDR3nt: TGTGCCTGCAGCTCCGCGACTAAGTACAATGATCAGTTCTTC
CDR3aa: CACSSATKYNDQFF

v_gene: TRBV6-2/TRBV6-3
j_gene: TRBJ1-1
abundance: .
d_gene: .
CDR3nt: TGTGCCATTAGCACGGGTCGGGGCATGAACACTGAAGCTTTCTTT
CDR3aa: CAISTGRGMNTEAFF

v_gene: TRBV7-9
j_gene: TRBJ2-7
abundance: .
d_gene: .
CDR3nt: TGTGCCAGCAGCTTGACCTTAGTCGACTACGAGCAGTACTTC
CDR3aa: CASSLTLVDYEQYF

v_gene: TRBV11-2
j_gene: TRBJ2-6
abundance: once
d_gene: TRBD2
CDR3nt: TGTGCCATCAGCTCCAACGCACCGGGACTAGCGGTCTCTGGGGCCAACGTCCTGACTTTC
CDR3aa: CAISSNAPGLAVSGANVLTF

v_gene: TRBV11-2
j_gene: TRBJ1-1
abundance: .
d_gene: TRBD1
CDR3nt: TGTGCCAGCAGCGCGCGGACAGGGCGGACTGAAGTTTCCTTT
CDR3aa: CASSARTGRTEVSF

v_gene: TRBV11-2
j_gene: TRBJ2-1
abundance: .
d_gene: TRBD2
CDR3nt: TGTGCCAGCAGCTTAGTGCCTAGCGGGAGCAGTGAGCAGTTCTTC
CDR3aa: CASSLVPSGSSEQFF

v_gene: TRBV28
j_gene: TRBJ2-1
abundance: .
d_gene: TRBD2
CDR3nt: TGTGCCAGCAGTTTATCCCGGGCTAGCGGGAGGATAGGTGAGCAGTTCTTC
CDR3aa: CASSLSRASGRIGEQFF

v_gene: TRBV5-1
j_gene: TRBJ1-3
abundance: .
d_gene: .
CDR3nt: TGCGCCAGCAGCGGGGACGGATGCTCTGGAAACACCATATATTTT
CDR3aa: CASSGDGCSGNTIYF

v_gene: TRBV2
j_gene: TRBJ1-1
abundance: .
d_gene: .
CDR3nt: TGTGCCAGCAGACGTTCGGGGGACAAGGCCAACACTGAAGCTTTCTTT
CDR3aa: CASRRSGDKANTEAFF

v_gene: TRBV28
j_gene: TRBJ1-1
abundance: few
d_gene: .
CDR3nt: TGTGCCAGCAGTTGGGCAAGGGGGGCTTTCTTT
CDR3aa: CASSWARGAFF

v_gene: TRBV11-2
j_gene: TRBJ2-7
abundance: .
d_gene: TRBD2
CDR3nt: TGTGTCAGCAGGACTCCTGGGCGGGAGGCAAGTGGGGAGCAGTACTTC
CDR3aa: CVSRTPGREASGEQYF

v_gene: TRBV11-2
j_gene: TRBJ2-3
abundance: .
d_gene: TRBD2
CDR3nt: TGTGGCAGCAGCCCTGTACTAGCGAGCCCAGATACGCAGTATTTT
CDR3aa: CGSSPVLASPDTQYF

v_gene: TRBV11-3
j_gene: TRBJ1-2
abundance: many
d_gene: .
CDR3nt: TGTGCCAGCAGCTCTTTTTCAGGCTCCAACTATGGCTACACCTTC
CDR3aa: CASSSFSGSNYGYTF

v_gene: TRBV7-9
j_gene: TRBJ2-1
abundance: .
d_gene: TRBD1
CDR3nt: TGTGCCAGCAGCTTGGGACAGCTCAATGAGCAGTTCTTC
CDR3aa: CASSLGQLNEQFF

v_gene: TRBV29-1
j_gene: TRBJ2-5
abundance: many
d_gene: .
CDR3nt: TGCAGCCTTTTTAGAGGGGAGACCCAGTACTTC
CDR3aa: CSLFRGETQYF

v_gene: TRBV29-1
j_gene: TRBJ2-1
abundance: many
d_gene: TRBD1
CDR3nt: TGCAGCGTTGAAGATACAGGGGGCTTGTACAATGAGCAGTTCTTC
CDR3aa: CSVEDTGGLYNEQFF

v_gene: TRBV11-2
j_gene: TRBJ2-2
abundance: .
d_gene: .
CDR3nt: TGTACCAGCAAAGCTCAGAACACCGGGGAGCTGTCTTTT
CDR3aa: CTSKAQNTGELSF

v_gene: TRBV29-1
j_gene: TRBJ1-1
abundance: many
d_gene: TRBD1
CDR3nt: TGCAGCGTGGGGGACAGTCACACTGAAGCTTTCTTT
CDR3aa: CSVGDSHTEAFF

v_gene: TRBV5-1
j_gene: TRBJ2-1
abundance: .
d_gene: .
CDR3nt: TGCGCCAGCAGCCTTTTACAGTTTGAGCAGTTCTTC
CDR3aa: CASSLLQFEQFF

v_gene: TRBV6-5
j_gene: TRBJ2-2
abundance: .
d_gene: .
CDR3nt: TGTGCAAGCAGTTACACGGACACCGGGGAGCTGTTTTTT
CDR3aa: CASSYTDTGELFF

v_gene: TRBV12-3/TRBV12-4
j_gene: TRBJ1-2
abundance: .
d_gene: TRBD1
CDR3nt: TGTGCCCGCAGTCCTGGACAGGTGGTCGGCTACACCTTC
CDR3aa: CARSPGQVVGYTF

v_gene: TRBV10-2
j_gene: TRBJ2-3
abundance: .
d_gene: TRBD2
CDR3nt: TGCGCCAGCAGTGGGGCCCTAGCGGGAGGCGCAGATACGCAGTATTTT
CDR3aa: CASSGALAGGADTQYF

v_gene: TRBV24-1
j_gene: TRBJ2-3
abundance: .
d_gene: .
CDR3nt: TGTGCCACCAGTGATTTCATGACAGGCTCGAATACGCAGTATTTT
CDR3aa: CATSDFMTGSNTQYF

v_gene: TRBV11-2
j_gene: TRBJ2-5
abundance: .
d_gene: TRBD2
CDR3nt: TGTGCCAACAGTCCCAATTTTGCGGGGGCCCAGTACTTC
CDR3aa: CANSPNFAGAQYF

v_gene: TRBV13
j_gene: TRBJ1-2
abundance: .
d_gene: .
CDR3nt: TGTACCAGCAGCTCCCCCACGTGGGCCTATGGCTACACCTTC
CDR3aa: CTSSSPTWAYGYTF

v_gene: TRBV12-3/TRBV12-4
j_gene: TRBJ1-5
abundance: .
d_gene: .
CDR3nt: TGTGTCAGCAGTCCGACAGACAATAGCAATCAGCCCCAGCATTTT
CDR3aa: CVSSPTDNSNQPQHF

v_gene: TRBV6-5
j_gene: TRBJ2-3
abundance: .
d_gene: .
CDR3nt: TGTGCCGGCAGTCCCGGAAGCGAGAGCACAGATACGCAGTATTTT
CDR3aa: CAGSPGSESTDTQYF

v_gene: TRBV20-1
j_gene: TRBJ1-5
abundance: .
d_gene: .
CDR3nt: TGCAGTGCTAGAGAGCTCAGGCTTCCGAGCAATCAGCCCCAGCATTTT
CDR3aa: CSARELRLPSNQPQHF

v_gene: TRBV7-9
j_gene: TRBJ2-2
abundance: few
d_gene: .
CDR3nt: TGTGCCAGCAACTTAGGGAATACCGGGGAGCTGTTTTTT
CDR3aa: CASNLGNTGELFF

v_gene: TRBV5-8
j_gene: TRBJ2-7
abundance: .
d_gene: .
CDR3nt: TGTGCCGGCAGGGGGGTCGGCTCCTACGAGCAGTACTTC
CDR3aa: CAGRGVGSYEQYF

v_gene: TRBV6-4
j_gene: TRBJ1-2
abundance: few
d_gene: .
CDR3nt: TGTGCCAGCAGTGGCCCCAACAGGGCCCCTAACTATGGCTACACCTTC
CDR3aa: CASSGPNRAPNYGYTF

v_gene: TRBV7-9
j_gene: TRBJ2-3
abundance: few
d_gene: .
CDR3nt: TGTGCCAGCAGCCCGCGCGGGGGACAGGTTTATTTT
CDR3aa: CASSPRGGQVYF

v_gene: TRBV29-1
j_gene: TRBJ1-5
abundance: .
d_gene: TRBD1
CDR3nt: TGCAGCGTTGCTGCCGGGACAGGGAATGAGCACCAGCATTTT
CDR3aa: CSVAAGTGNEHQHF

v_gene: TRBV4-2
j_gene: TRBJ2-2
abundance: few
d_gene: .
CDR3nt: TGTGCCAGCAGCCAAGATTTAATACTAGTGGGAGGAGGCACCGGGGAGCTGTTTTTT
CDR3aa: CASSQDLILVGGGTGELFF

v_gene: TRBV6-6
j_gene: TRBJ1-1
abundance: .
d_gene: .
CDR3nt: TGTGCCAGCAGCCCGCAGAGACCGAACACTGAAGCTTTCTTT
CDR3aa: CASSPQRPNTEAFF